The 27 T cell receptor beta chains below come from one sample, sequenced in a study of human CD4 T cells and Enterobacteriaceae. Clones were read by immunoSEQ multiplex PCR, and TCRdb kept only the in-frame ones, dropping some. This repertoire shows around 600 clones, just under 40% found once; its top ten account for roughly 46%. After roughly 6-7 days, proliferating activated T cells were FACS-sorted as CFSE-low CD25+ ICOS+ cells. Sorted memory CD4+ T cells were CFSE-labeled and cultured 2:1 with irradiated antigen-pulsed autologous monocytes. All CD4+ cells other than CD45RA+CCR7+CD95- naive cells were sorted as memory, over 98% pure. Material: bacteria-reactive CD4+ T cells grown in culture. Subset here: CFSE-low proliferating memory CD4 T cells sorted after in vitro stimulation with a heat-inactivated bacterium or M. tuberculosis lysate. Receptors originate from a human donor in good health.

Only a few counts were recorded for this clone. V and J are TRBV11-2 and TRBJ2-7; the D gene is possibly TRBD1 (6 bases). V dropped 4 bases and J dropped 4 bases, with 8 bases sitting between them. Germline V gives CDR1 SGHAT, CDR2 FQNNGV. CDR3 length: 12 residues. In DNA, the CDR3 is TGTGCCAGCAGCTCCGGGACATACGAGCAGTACTTC. Residues: CASSSGTYEQYF.

By sample share, this clone is large (0.1 to 1%). This chain joins TRBV30 and TRBJ1-1; 8 nucleotides align to TRBD1. The germline V gene encodes CDR1 GTSNPN and CDR2 SVGIG (reference sequence). The CDR3 contains 15 residues. V lost 1 base and J lost 5; bases outside the gene matches: 9. DNA for the CDR3: TGTGCCTGGAGTGGTGACAGGGGAGTTGGAACTGAAGCTTTCTTT. Translating gives CAWSGDRGVGTEAFF.

The chain recombines TRBV18 with TRBJ1-1; D remains unclear. The V gene lost 3 bases and the J gene lost 1 base, with 15 bases spanning the gap. This CDR3 contains 16 residues. Per the germline V gene, CDR1 is KGHSH and CDR2 is LQKENI. CDR3 region: CASSPQEGGKNTEAFF. The CDR3 nucleotides are TGTGCCAGCTCACCGCAAGAGGGCGGAAAGAACACTGAAGCTTTCTTT.

The CDR3 loop is CASSAGQTTTGELFF. CDR3 coding DNA: TGTGCCAGCAGTGCCGGACAGACAACCACCGGGGAGCTGTTTTTT. V and J are TRBV2 and TRBJ2-2; weak D call: TRBD1 (6 bases). V gave up 4 bases and J gave up 4 bases, with 13 bases separating them. The CDR3 is 15 amino acids. The V gene's germline CDR1 is SNHLY and CDR2 FYNNEI.

The chain couples TRBV21-1 to TRBJ1-5; the table's D gene call, TRBD1, was not cross checked with the DNA. TRBV21-1 is a listed pseudogene. The CDR3 runs 18 residues. CDR3: CASSSRSGTGLGNQPQHF. The CDR3 DNA reads as TGTGCCAGCAGCTCCCGCAGCGGGACAGGGTTAGGCAATCAGCCCCAGCATTTT.

V usage is TRBV28 and J usage is TRBJ2-4; D ambiguous. V dropped 5 bases and J dropped 3 bases, with 5 bases sitting between them. The CDR3 totals 12 residues. Germline V gives CDR1 MDHEN, CDR2 SYDVKM. CDR3 DNA sequence: TGTGCCAGCAGTAGACGCAAAAACATTCAGTACTTC. Translated: CASSRRKNIQYF. The full variable domain, completed using reference TRBV28 and TRBJ2-4, is DVKVTQSSRYLVKRTGEKVFLECVQDMDHENMFWYRQDPGLGLRLIYFSYDVKMKEKGDIPEGYSVSREKKERFSLILESASTNQTSMYLCASSRRKNIQYFGAGTRLSVL.

This rearrangement joins TRBV28 to TRBJ2-7; D is ambiguous. CDR1 and CDR2 (germline): MDHEN, SYDVKM. With 7 bases removed from V and 2 bases from J, the gap between germline ends came to 9 bases. The CDR3 totals 12 residues. The CDR3: CASIRAPYEQYF. The CDR3 DNA reads as TGTGCCAGCATACGGGCTCCCTACGAGCAGTACTTC.

This clone was seen a handful of times. The gene calls are TRBV11-2 and TRBJ1-6, with a possible D match to TRBD1 (6 bases). CDR1 and CDR2 from the germline V gene are SGHAT and FQNNGV. This CDR3 contains 15 residues. The germline V and J ends were trimmed by 5 bases and 6 bases, with 14 bases remaining between them. The CDR3 nucleotides read TGTGCCAGCAGCCCGGTCCAGGGGATTAATTCACCCCTCCACTTT. It yields the protein CASSPVQGINSPLHF.

The chain uses TRBV2 and TRBJ2-6, with unresolved D. The CDR3 runs to 12 residues. CDR1 and CDR2 from the germline V gene are SNHLY and FYNNEI. V was pared by 4 bases and J by 6 bases, with 4 bases between. The CDR3 DNA follows: TGTGCCAGCAGTGGAGAGGCCAACGTCCTGACTTTC. Protein: CASSGEANVLTF. The whole variable domain, filled in from reference TRBV2 and TRBJ2-6, reads EPEVTQTPSHQVTQMGQEVILRCVPISNHLYFYWYRQILGQKVEFLVSFYNNEISEKSEIFDDQFSVERPDGSNFTLKIRSTKLEDSAMYFCASSGEANVLTFGAGSRLTVL.

J is TRBJ2-3 and V is TRBV5-1, with TRBD1 matching over 7 bases. The CDR3 totals 16 residues. Germline loops: CDR1 SGHRS, CDR2 YFSETQ. With 7 bases clipped from V and 0 bases from J, the junction kept 11 bases outside the gene matches. CDR3 sequence reads: CASSEGGLTSTDTQYF. The CDR3, as DNA: TGCGCCAGCTCTGAAGGGGGCTTAACTAGCACAGATACGCAGTATTTT.

By share, this clone counts as large. The rearrangement uses TRBV5-1 and TRBJ1-2; 7 bases map to TRBD1. The length of the CDR3 is 14 residues. In germline, CDR1 is SGHRS, CDR2 YFSETQ. J was trimmed by 7 bases and V by 0 bases; bases with no gene match: 6. DNA of the CDR3: TGCGCCAGCAGCTTGGCAGCAGGGACAGTTGGCTACACCTTC. This sequence encodes CASSLAAGTVGYTF.

Sample share makes this clone medium-sized. The chain combines TRBV13 with TRBJ1-5, with unresolved D. V lost 2 bases and J lost 1, with 3 bases in between. Germline V gives CDR1 PRHDT, CDR2 FYEKMQ (reference sequence). The CDR3 is made up of 13 amino acids. The CDR3 is CASSLRSNQPQHF. CDR3 DNA: TGTGCCAGCAGCTTACGAAGCAATCAGCCCCAGCATTTT.

This clone is judged medium-sized. This chain links TRBV5-6 with TRBJ2-1; TRBD1 matches at 9 bases. The ends lost 5 bases at V and 5 bases at J; junction bases unmatched: 5. CDR3 size: 14 residues. The germline gives CDR1 SGHDT, CDR2 YYEEEE. The CDR3 sequence: CASRRDRANNEQFF. The DNA for the CDR3 is TGTGCCAGCAGAAGGGACAGGGCGAACAATGAGCAGTTCTTC.

The chain links TRBV6-5 to TRBJ2-7; 9 nucleotides match TRBD2. The CDR3 contains 15 residues. Germline CDR1 and CDR2: MNHEY and SVGAGI. With V trimmed by 11 bases and J by 2 bases, 13 bases remained unmatched. This chain's CDR3 is CASHSGGPTTYEQYF. The CDR3 region has the DNA TGTGCCTCCCACAGCGGGGGGCCTACAACCTACGAGCAGTACTTC.

By sample fraction, this clone is large. A much larger clone differs by one base, so this may be a read error. This sequence joins TRBV11-2 and TRBJ2-5; the match to TRBD2 covers 9 bases. Per germline, CDR1 SGHAT and CDR2 FQNNGV. The junction had 6 bases not matched to a gene; V was cut back by 3 bases and J by 4 bases. The CDR3 length is 15 residues. CDR3 sequence reads: CASSLGAGGRETQYF. The CDR3 DNA is TGTGCCAGCAGCTTGGGGGCGGGGGGGCGAGAGACCCAGTACTTC. Full variable domain (remainder filled in from reference TRBV11-2 and TRBJ2-5): EAGVAQSPRYKIIEKRQSVAFWCNPISGHATLYWYQQILGQGPKLLIQFQNNGVVDDSQLPKDRFSAERLKGVDSTLKIQPAKLEDSAVYLCASSLGAGGRETQYFGPGTRLLVL.

This clone is a singleton in its sample. The V gene is TRBV6-1, the J gene TRBJ1-1; D gene ambiguous. This CDR3 has 12 amino acids. Germline V gene data show CDR1 as MNHNS and CDR2 as SASEGT. V dropped 5 bases and J dropped 3 bases, with 7 bases sitting between them. In DNA, the CDR3 is TGTGCCAGCAGTTTTCGGGACACTGAAGCTTTCTTT. Its translation: CASSFRDTEAFF.

V usage is TRBV6-1 and J usage is TRBJ2-3; 11 nucleotides match TRBD2. CDR1 and CDR2 from the germline V gene are MNHNS and SASEGT. Losses at the gene ends were 3 bases for V and 8 bases for J; bases not matched to a gene: 7. This CDR3 region has 15 residues. The CDR3 loop reads CASSDIAGGQSTQYF. CDR3 DNA: TGTGCCAGCAGTGATATAGCGGGGGGGCAGAGTACGCAGTATTTT.

V gene TRBV7-7 combines with J gene TRBJ2-1; TRBD2 aligns across 10 bases. Germline V gene lookup returns CDR1 SSHAT and CDR2 FNYEAQ (reference sequence). The CDR3 is 15 amino acids. Trimming removed 0 bases from V and 5 bases from J; junction bases left unmatched: 1. CDR3 sequence: CASSLAAGGHNEQFF. In DNA form, the CDR3 reads TGTGCCAGCAGCTTAGCAGCGGGGGGGCACAATGAGCAGTTCTTC.

The rearrangement links TRBV18 to TRBJ1-3; D is unresolved. Trimming removed 0 bases at V and 8 bases at J, with 8 bases between. Germline V gives CDR1 KGHSH, CDR2 LQKENI. The CDR3 runs 13 residues. CDR3 amino acids: CASSPPALDTIYF. The CDR3 region has the DNA TGTGCCAGCTCACCACCGGCCCTGGACACCATATATTTT.

This clone showed up just a few times. The chain couples TRBV5-4 to TRBJ1-6; 8 nucleotides agree with TRBD1. Looked up from germline, CDR1 is SGHNT and CDR2 is YYREEE (reference sequence). J gave up 0 bases and V 4 bases, and 6 bases lay outside the gene matches. The CDR3 has 17 amino acids. The CDR3 sequence: CASSITGGSSYNSPLHF. As DNA, the CDR3 is TGTGCCAGCAGCATAACAGGGGGGAGCTCCTATAATTCACCCCTCCACTTT.

By proportion, this clone is medium-sized. The V call is TRBV29-1, the J call TRBJ1-5; TRBD1 agrees at 9 bases. CDR3 size: 14 residues. Germline V gene sequence: CDR1 SQVTM, CDR2 ANQGSEA. V dropped 4 bases and J dropped 2; count of bases not matched to a gene: 3. CDR3 in amino acids: CSVGQGGGNQPQHF. The CDR3, as DNA: TGCAGCGTTGGACAGGGGGGAGGCAATCAGCCCCAGCATTTT. Full variable domain (remainder filled in from reference TRBV29-1 and TRBJ1-5): SAVISQKPSRDICQRGTSLTIQCQVDSQVTMMFWYRQQPGQSLTLIATANQGSEATYESGFVIDKFPISRPNLTFSTLTVSNMSPEDSSIYLCSVGQGGGNQPQHFGDGTRLSIL.

V usage is TRBV5-1 and J usage is TRBJ2-5; D remains ambiguous. V was shortened by 4 bases and J by 1 base, with 20 bases between the two germline ends. Germline V gives CDR1 SGHRS, CDR2 YFSETQ. This CDR3 is 17 amino acids long. The CDR3 DNA follows: TGCGCCAGCAGCCAGTCCCGGCGCGTCTCAAGCCAAGAGACCCAGTACTTC. As protein: CASSQSRRVSSQETQYF.

This clone appeared a few times. This sequence is one base from a far larger clone and is likely a read error. The chain uses TRBV4-2 and TRBJ2-3; 9 nucleotides align to TRBD1. V lost 0 bases and J lost 1; bases outside the gene matches: 8. This CDR3 region has 18 residues. Looked up from germline, CDR1 is LGHNA and CDR2 is YNFKEQ. The CDR3 DNA sequence: TGTGCCAGCAGCCAAGACCCCCACCGGGACAGGGGCACAGATACGCAGTATTTT. As protein: CASSQDPHRDRGTDTQYF.

The table lists this clone with a few counts. This chain uses TRBV18 with TRBJ1-2; the D is unclear. The CDR3 length is 14 residues. Trimming removed 2 bases at V and 6 bases at J, with 13 bases between. Germline-derived CDR1 and CDR2 are KGHSH and LQKENI. The CDR3 sequence: CASSPSAQANGYTF. The CDR3 DNA is TGTGCCAGCTCACCATCGGCGCAGGCGAATGGCTACACCTTC.

The rearrangement links TRBV7-3 to TRBJ2-7; tentatively, D is TRBD1 (6 bases). V dropped 4 bases and J dropped 4 bases, with 8 bases sitting between them. In germline, CDR1 is SGHTA, CDR2 FQGTGA. This CDR3 contains 12 residues. CDR3 region: CASSSGTYEQYF. The CDR3 DNA reads as TGTGCCAGCAGCTCCGGGACATACGAGCAGTACTTC.

By frequency in the sample, this clone is large. The chain uses TRBV6-1 and TRBJ1-4, with D perhaps matching TRBD1 (5 bases). This CDR3 is 16 amino acids long. Trimming shortened V by 1 base and J by 2 bases, and 11 bases separated the two germline ends. Germline loops: CDR1 MNHNS, CDR2 SASEGT. The CDR3 sequence: CASSEGWGGTNEKLFF. The CDR3 DNA sequence: TGTGCCAGCAGTGAAGGGTGGGGGGGGACTAATGAAAAACTGTTTTTT.

This clone was seen more than once but under ten times. The chain combines TRBV6-6 with TRBJ2-3; D possibly corresponds to TRBD2 (6 bases). The CDR3 consists of 15 residues. Germline CDR1 MNHNY, CDR2 SVGAGI (reference sequence). V was pared by 6 bases and J by 1 base, with 14 bases between. The CDR3 sequence: CASSPFGEGTDTQYF. CDR3 coding DNA: TGTGCCAGCAGCCCCTTTGGGGAGGGCACAGATACGCAGTATTTT.